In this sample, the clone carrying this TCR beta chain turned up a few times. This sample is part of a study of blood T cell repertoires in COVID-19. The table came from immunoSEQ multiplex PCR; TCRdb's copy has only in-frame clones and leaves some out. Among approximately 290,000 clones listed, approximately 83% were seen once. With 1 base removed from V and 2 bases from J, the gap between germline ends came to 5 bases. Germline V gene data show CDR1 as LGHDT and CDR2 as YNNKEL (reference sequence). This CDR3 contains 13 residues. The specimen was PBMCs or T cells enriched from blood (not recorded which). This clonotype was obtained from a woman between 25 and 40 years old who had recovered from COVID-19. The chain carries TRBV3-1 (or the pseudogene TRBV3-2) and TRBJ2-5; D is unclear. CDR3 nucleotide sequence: TGTGCCAGCAGCCAAGTACAGCAAGAGACCCAGTACTTC. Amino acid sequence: CASSQVQQETQYF.